This is a list of T cell receptor beta chains from one sample in a study of read filtering for tumor transcriptome and immune sequencing. TCRdb called the reads again in MiXCR, with one record for every CDR3 protein. The repertoire consists of 100,000 to 150,000 distinct CDR3 sequences, with over 10% occurring once and the leading ten covering around 10%. Specimen: a population of CD138-negative cells sorted from bone marrow. Receptor source: a donor aged 40 or over with multiple myeloma. Both conserved end residues are part of each CDR3. D genes are given only for firm matches. Clone size is not always given. Where it is, it says once, few, many or a class for expanded clones.

J: TRBJ2-7; length: 16; V: TRBV15; size: many; D: TRBD1; CDR3: CATSRDVGTGGYEQYF; DNA: TGTGCCACCAGCAGAGATGTCGGAACAGGGGGTTACGAGCAGTACTTC
J: TRBJ1-4; length: 15; V: TRBV7-9; size: NA; D: TRBD1; CDR3: CASSYFTGVAEKLFF; DNA: TGTGCCAGCAGCTACTTTACAGGGGTGGCTGAAAAACTGTTTTTT
J: TRBJ2-7; length: 13; V: TRBV12-3/TRBV12-4; size: many; D: NA; CDR3: CASSIDRPYEQYF; DNA: TGTGCCAGCAGCATTGACAGGCCCTACGAGCAGTACTTC
J: TRBJ2-7; length: 14; V: TRBV28; size: many; D: TRBD2; CDR3: CASSLRGTIYEQYF; DNA: TGTGCCAGCAGTTTACGTGGGACTATCTACGAGCAGTACTTC
J: TRBJ1-5; length: 14; V: TRBV5-1; size: many; D: NA; CDR3: CASSYGERNQPQHF; DNA: TGCGCCAGCAGCTACGGGGAGCGCAATCAGCCCCAGCATTTT
J: TRBJ2-3; length: 14; V: TRBV10-3; size: NA; D: NA; CDR3: CAITRDPSTDTQYF; DNA: TGTGCCATCACGAGGGACCCTTCTACAGATACGCAGTATTTT
J: TRBJ2-5; length: 16; V: TRBV27; size: NA; D: TRBD1; CDR3: CASSPGQGAGWETQYF; DNA: TGTGCCAGCAGTCCGGGACAGGGGGCTGGGTGGGAGACCCAGTACTTC
J: TRBJ2-1; length: 14; V: TRBV14; size: many; D: TRBD1; CDR3: CASSRGTGRNEQFF; DNA: TGTGCCAGCAGCCGGGGGACAGGTAGGAATGAGCAGTTCTTC
J: TRBJ2-5; length: 15; V: TRBV6-4; size: NA; D: TRBD2; CDR3: CASSPSGGAVETQYF; DNA: TGTGCCAGCAGCCCTAGCGGGGGGGCCGTAGAGACCCAGTACTTC
J: TRBJ1-4; length: 17; V: TRBV21-1; size: NA; D: NA; CDR3: CASSRLTQGATNEKLFF; DNA: TGTGCCAGCAGCAGATTAACCCAGGGGGCAACTAATGAAAAACTGTTTTTT
J: TRBJ2-3; length: 16; V: TRBV2; size: few; D: NA; CDR3: CASSDYSNRYTDTQYF; DNA: TGTGCCAGCAGTGACTATAGTAACAGATACACAGATACGCAGTATTTT
J: TRBJ1-1; length: 15; V: TRBV10-3; size: many; D: NA; CDR3: CAISEFVTENTEAFF; DNA: TGTGCCATCAGTGAGTTTGTGACGGAGAACACTGAAGCTTTCTTT
J: TRBJ2-3; length: 15; V: TRBV3-1; size: many; D: TRBD1; CDR3: CASSQEGTGPDTQYF; DNA: TGTGCCAGCAGCCAAGAAGGGACAGGCCCAGATACGCAGTATTTT
J: TRBJ2-3; length: 14; V: TRBV7-3; size: NA; D: NA; CDR3: CASSKDTSTDTQYF; DNA: TGTGCCAGTTCTAAAGATACTAGCACAGATACGCAGTATTTT
J: TRBJ2-6; length: 16; V: TRBV6-6; size: many; D: TRBD1; CDR3: CASSYVDRGGMAVLTF; DNA: TGTGCCAGCAGTTACGTGGACAGGGGAGGGATGGCCGTCCTGACTTTC
J: TRBJ2-1; length: 10; V: TRBV20-1; size: many; D: NA; CDR3: CSARKDPVSF; DNA: TGCAGTGCTAGAAAGGATCCCGTAAGCTTC
J: TRBJ1-6; length: 15; V: TRBV12-3/TRBV12-4; size: many; D: NA; CDR3: CASRGGERNNSPLHF; DNA: TGTGCCAGCAGGGGGGGGGAGCGGAATAATTCACCCCTCCACTTT
J: TRBJ2-1; length: 15; V: TRBV4-1; size: NA; D: NA; CDR3: CARSQAPALHGAQFF; DNA: TGCGCCCGCAGCCAAGCCCCAGCCCTCCATGGTGCGCAGTTCTTC
J: TRBJ2-6; length: 13; V: TRBV29-1; size: many; D: NA; CDR3: CSVWSSGANVLTF; DNA: TGCAGCGTTTGGTCCTCTGGGGCCAACGTCCTGACTTTC
J: TRBJ1-1; length: 14; V: TRBV12-3/TRBV12-4; size: many; D: TRBD1; CDR3: CASRVGTGWTEAFF; DNA: TGTGCCAGCAGGGTCGGGACAGGGTGGACTGAAGCTTTCTTT
J: TRBJ2-3; length: 15; V: TRBV12-3/TRBV12-4; size: many; D: TRBD1; CDR3: CASSLGSGGKDTQYF; DNA: TGTGCCAGCAGTTTAGGTTCAGGGGGTAAGGATACGCAGTATTTT
J: TRBJ2-1; length: 14; V: TRBV5-5; size: few; D: TRBD2; CDR3: CASTRSGSGNEQFF; DNA: TGTGCCAGCACCCGAAGCGGGAGTGGCAATGAGCAGTTCTTC
J: TRBJ1-4; length: 14; V: TRBV6-5; size: many; D: TRBD1; CDR3: CASSSGQGVEKLFF; DNA: TGTGCCAGCAGTTCGGGACAGGGGGTTGAAAAACTGTTTTTT
J: TRBJ2-1; length: 16; V: TRBV9; size: many; D: TRBD2; CDR3: CASSQVGREGYNEQFF; DNA: TGTGCCAGCAGCCAAGTGGGGCGGGAGGGGTACAATGAGCAGTTCTTC
J: TRBJ1-4; length: 16; V: TRBV7-2; size: many; D: NA; CDR3: CASSLALGQGGEKLFF; DNA: TGTGCCAGCAGCTTAGCGCTGGGGCAGGGAGGTGAAAAACTGTTTTTT
J: TRBJ2-7; length: 12; V: TRBV20-1; size: many; D: TRBD2; CDR3: CSAPTSGIEQYF; DNA: TGCAGTGCACCGACTAGCGGGATCGAGCAGTACTTC
J: TRBJ2-3; length: 15; V: TRBV6-6; size: NA; D: NA; CDR3: CASSSLGQFTDTQYF; DNA: TGTGCCAGCAGTTCTCTTGGACAGTTCACAGATACGCAGTATTTT
J: TRBJ2-1; length: 14; V: TRBV19; size: NA; D: TRBD2; CDR3: CASSIRAGAHEQSF; DNA: TGTGCCAGTAGTATCAGAGCGGGAGCGCATGAGCAGTCCTTC
J: TRBJ1-5; length: 14; V: TRBV7-2; size: many; D: TRBD1; CDR3: CASSSDWTGQPQHF; DNA: TGTGCCAGCAGCTCCGATTGGACAGGCCAGCCCCAGCATTTT
J: TRBJ2-2; length: 15; V: TRBV10-1; size: many; D: NA; CDR3: CASSELSTNTGELFF; DNA: TGCGCCAGCAGTGAGCTCAGCACGAACACCGGGGAGCTGTTTTTT
J: TRBJ2-1; length: 13; V: TRBV6-1; size: NA; D: NA; CDR3: CASSQDRNSEQFF; DNA: TGTGCCAGCAGTCAGGACAGAAACAGTGAGCAGTTCTTC
J: TRBJ2-1; length: 13; V: TRBV10-1; size: many; D: NA; CDR3: CASSRGPSGEQFF; DNA: TGCGCCAGCAGCCGAGGGCCTTCGGGTGAGCAGTTCTTC
J: TRBJ1-1; length: 21; V: TRBV7-9; size: many; D: NA; CDR3: CASSLSLGQSNPETLNTEAFF; DNA: TGTGCCAGCAGCTTAAGTTTGGGGCAGAGTAACCCCGAAACGCTGAACACTGAAGCTTTCTTT
J: TRBJ2-2; length: 18; V: TRBV7-2; size: many; D: TRBD2; CDR3: CASTGGMRTRMNTGELFF; DNA: TGTGCCAGCACCGGCGGGATGAGGACTAGGATGAACACCGGGGAGCTGTTTTTT
J: TRBJ2-2; length: 14; V: TRBV3-1; size: many; D: NA; CDR3: CASSQTTRTGELFF; DNA: TGTGCCAGCAGCCAAACGACCCGCACCGGGGAGCTGTTTTTT
J: TRBJ2-1; length: 15; V: TRBV6-2/TRBV6-3; size: NA; D: NA; CDR3: CASSYNNAACNEQFF; DNA: TGTGCCAGCAGTTATAATAATGCAGCCTGCAATGAGCAGTTCTTC
J: TRBJ2-1; length: 13; V: TRBV5-1; size: many; D: NA; CDR3: CASSLRVDNEQFF; DNA: TGCGCCAGCAGCCTGAGGGTCGACAATGAGCAGTTCTTC
J: TRBJ1-2; length: 12; V: TRBV2; size: many; D: NA; CDR3: CAKARESYGYTF; DNA: TGTGCCAAAGCCAGGGAAAGCTATGGCTACACCTTC
J: TRBJ2-5; length: 15; V: TRBV12-3/TRBV12-4; size: NA; D: TRBD1; CDR3: CASSFAGTGGETQYF; DNA: TGTGCCAGCAGTTTTGCCGGGACAGGGGGAGAGACCCAGTACTTC
J: TRBJ2-7; length: 19; V: TRBV7-9; size: NA; D: TRBD2; CDR3: CASSLSTPGGGGRGYEQYF; DNA: TGTGCCAGCAGCTTATCTACCCCCGGAGGCGGGGGAAGAGGTTACGAGCAGTACTTC
J: TRBJ1-4; length: 15; V: TRBV5-1; size: many; D: NA; CDR3: CASSLGGGTNEKLFF; DNA: TGCGCCAGCAGCTTGGGGGGGGGAACGAATGAAAAACTGTTTTTT
J: TRBJ1-4; length: 13; V: TRBV3-1; size: NA; D: NA; CDR3: CASQGRTNEKLFF; DNA: TGTGCCAGCCAGGGACGAACTAATGAAAAACTGTTTTTT
J: TRBJ2-3; length: 14; V: TRBV7-9; size: NA; D: TRBD2; CDR3: CASSPGLARDTPYF; DNA: TGTGCCAGCAGCCCAGGACTAGCCAGAGATACGCCGTATTTT
J: TRBJ1-1; length: 11; V: TRBV10-2; size: many; D: NA; CDR3: CASSGRAEAFF; DNA: TGCGCCAGCAGTGGGAGGGCTGAAGCTTTCTTT